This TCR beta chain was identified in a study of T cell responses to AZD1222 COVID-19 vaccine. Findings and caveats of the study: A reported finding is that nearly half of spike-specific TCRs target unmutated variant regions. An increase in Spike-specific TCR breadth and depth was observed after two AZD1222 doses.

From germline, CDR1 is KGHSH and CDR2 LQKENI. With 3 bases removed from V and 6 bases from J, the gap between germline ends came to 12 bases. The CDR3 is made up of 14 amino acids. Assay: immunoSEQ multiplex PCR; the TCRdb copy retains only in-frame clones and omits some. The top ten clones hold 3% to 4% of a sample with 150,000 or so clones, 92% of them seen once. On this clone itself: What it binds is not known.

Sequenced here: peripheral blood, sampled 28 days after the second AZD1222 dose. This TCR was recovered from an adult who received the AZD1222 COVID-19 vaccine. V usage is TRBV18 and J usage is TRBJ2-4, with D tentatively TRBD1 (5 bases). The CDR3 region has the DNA TGTGCCAGCTCACCTCAGGGTATCGGAAACATTCAGTACTTC. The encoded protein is CASSPQGIGNIQYF.